This T cell receptor beta chain derives from a study of radiotherapy plus CTLA-4 blockade in lung cancer. Looking at the study overall: Among enrolled patients, about 18% responded and more than 25% achieved disease control. Study observations and caveats: Reportedly, early blood T cell clone dynamics best predicted response, with interferon-beta. Subsequent to radiotherapy plus ipilimumab, tumor-derived TCR clones underwent expansion in blood.

Using immunoSEQ multiplex PCR, the repertoire was profiled, and TCRdb retains in-frame clones only, with some absent. The sample has over 12,000 clones; roughly 86% are singletons. In germline, CDR1 is SGDLS, CDR2 YYNGEE. There are 15 residues in the CDR3. Trimming removed 4 bases at V and 0 bases at J, with 12 bases between. A word on this clone: Antigen: not known.

Enrolled patients, whose metastatic non-small-cell lung cancer was chemo-refractory, received focal radiation plus CTLA-4 blockade with ipilimumab. The sequences come from peripheral blood, collected from a patient treated with radiotherapy plus ipilimumab. The clonotype was recovered from a human donor with non-small cell lung cancer that progressed on radiotherapy plus ipilimumab. Some clones in this sample may be carry-over from other donors' samples. The chain uses TRBV9 and TRBJ2-3, with unresolved D. CDR3 sequence reads: CASSQFTTSTDTQYF. The CDR3, as DNA: TGTGCCAGCAGCCAATTTACTACTAGCACAGATACGCAGTATTTT.